Listed below are T cell receptor beta chains from one sample, sequenced in a study of cytomegalovirus exposure and HLA in healthy donors. TCRdb's copy holds only in-frame clones and misses some; the assay was immunoSEQ multiplex PCR. The data contain about 160,000 clones, approximately 67% of them seen just once; the ten biggest clones take up around 4.5%. Sequenced sample: PBMCs. Receptors originate from a woman aged 18-30 years in good health and CMV-seropositive. Both conserved end residues are part of each CDR3. Each record gives: D gene, clone size, J gene, V gene, CDR3 protein, CDR3 DNA. D genes are given only for firm matches. Clone sizes are given selectively: once, few, many, or a class where the clone is expanded.

>.|few|TRBJ1-2|TRBV19
CASRSGGDMDGYTF
TGTGCCAGTAGATCGGGGGGGGATATGGATGGCTACACCTTC
>.|.|TRBJ1-1|TRBV5-1
CASSPRVGGTEAFF
TGCGCCAGCAGCCCACGGGTTGGAGGAACTGAAGCTTTCTTT
>.|.|TRBJ1-6|TRBV4-2
CASSQDPFLGVESPLHF
TGTGCCAGCAGCCAAGATCCTTTTTTGGGAGTTGAGTCACCCCTCCACTTT
>TRBD1|.|TRBJ1-2|TRBV7-9
CASTLLGTDYGYTF
TGTGCCAGCACCTTACTCGGGACAGACTATGGCTACACCTTC
>.|.|TRBJ2-5|TRBV30
CAWEPGARETQYF
TGTGCCTGGGAACCAGGGGCCAGAGAGACCCAGTACTTC
>TRBD2|.|TRBJ2-3|TRBV28
CASTLAGGGTDTQYF
TGTGCCAGCACACTAGCGGGAGGCGGCACAGATACGCAGTATTTT
>TRBD2|.|TRBJ2-3|TRBV11-2
CASSLPTSGTSTDTQYF
TGTGCCAGCAGCCTCCCGACTAGCGGGACGTCCACAGATACGCAGTATTTT
>.|.|TRBJ2-5|TRBV2
CASSGRETQYF
TGTGCCAGCAGTGGCAGGGAGACCCAGTACTTC
>.|.|TRBJ1-6|TRBV6-5
CASSLRVDRNSPLHF
TGTGCCAGCAGCCTCAGGGTTGATCGGAATTCACCCCTCCACTTT
>TRBD1|.|TRBJ2-2|TRBV4-1
CASSRGTGEGVTGELFF
TGCGCCAGCAGCCGAGGGACAGGGGAAGGCGTCACCGGGGAGCTGTTTTTT
>TRBD1|many|TRBJ1-3|TRBV6-6
CASSYTGGGNTIYF
TGTGCCAGCAGTTACACAGGGGGCGGAAACACCATATATTTT
>.|.|TRBJ1-1|TRBV5-1
CASSLAQGHTEAFF
TGCGCCAGCAGCCTGGCACAGGGTCACACTGAAGCTTTCTTT
>.|.|TRBJ2-3|TRBV27
CASRRLDRLADTSTDTQYF
TGTGCCAGCAGGAGATTAGACAGGTTAGCCGATACTAGCACAGATACGCAGTATTTT
>TRBD2|.|TRBJ2-1|TRBV9
CASSVEGLAGSQAGYNEQFF
TGTGCCAGCAGCGTAGAAGGACTAGCTGGGTCCCAAGCTGGCTACAATGAGCAGTTCTTC
>.|.|TRBJ1-2|TRBV18
CASSPQDTGYGYTF
TGTGCCAGCTCACCTCAGGACACTGGCTATGGCTACACCTTC
>.|once|TRBJ2-1|TRBV5-1
CASKETYNEQFF
TGCGCCAGCAAGGAGACCTACAATGAGCAGTTCTTC
>TRBD2|.|TRBJ2-3|TRBV10-3
CAIRGLAESTDTQYF
TGTGCCATCAGAGGACTAGCGGAAAGCACAGATACGCAGTATTTT
>.|.|TRBJ1-1|TRBV14
CASSFGGGNTEAFF
TGTGCCAGCTCCTTTGGGGGGGGAAACACTGAAGCTTTCTTT
>.|.|TRBJ1-1|TRBV9
CASSVVVASNTEAFF
TGTGCCAGCAGCGTAGTTGTAGCTTCGAACACTGAAGCTTTCTTT
>.|few|TRBJ1-1|TRBV11-2
CASSPGRQGVTEAFF
TGTGCCAGCAGCCCAGGGCGGCAGGGCGTCACTGAAGCTTTCTTT
>.|.|TRBJ2-1|TRBV13
CASRNPRRNNEQFF
TGTGCCAGCAGAAATCCTCGGCGGAACAATGAGCAGTTCTTC
>.|.|TRBJ2-7|TRBV9
CASSVAGTSSYEQYF
TGTGCCAGCAGCGTAGCGGGTACTAGCTCCTACGAGCAGTACTTC
>.|.|TRBJ2-7|TRBV19
CASSIDSAGLGSYTYEQYF
TGTGCCAGTAGTATAGATTCGGCCGGACTCGGGTCCTATACCTACGAGCAGTACTTC
>.|.|TRBJ2-5|TRBV9
CASSVTGSIGETQYF
TGTGCCAGCAGCGTAACAGGGTCTATTGGAGAGACCCAGTACTTC
>.|.|TRBJ2-2|TRBV11-3
CASSLVTNTGELFF
TGTGCCAGCAGCTTAGTTACTAACACCGGGGAGCTGTTTTTT
>TRBD2|.|TRBJ2-1|TRBV5-1
CASSPLAGSYNEQFF
TGCGCCAGCAGCCCTCTAGCGGGCTCCTACAATGAGCAGTTCTTC
>TRBD2|.|TRBJ2-3|TRBV9
CASSPGTSGGYSTDTQYF
TGTGCCAGCAGCCCAGGGACTAGCGGGGGGTACAGCACAGATACGCAGTATTTT
>.|.|TRBJ2-1|TRBV6-5
CASSYNPSGPFNEQFF
TGTGCCAGCAGTTACAACCCGAGCGGACCATTCAATGAGCAGTTCTTC
>TRBD1|.|TRBJ2-7|TRBV5-1
CASSVDRGYEQYF
TGCGCCAGCAGCGTTGACAGGGGGTACGAGCAGTACTTC
>TRBD1|.|TRBJ1-4|TRBV7-9
CSSSLGRQGKVGMDEKLFF
TGTTCCAGCAGCTTAGGACGACAGGGGAAAGTAGGGATGGATGAAAAACTGTTTTTT
>.|.|TRBJ2-7|TRBV7-2
CASSSQTGGPYEQYF
TGTGCCAGCAGCTCCCAAACTGGCGGTCCCTACGAGCAGTACTTC
>TRBD1|.|TRBJ1-1|TRBV4-2
CASSQDEDRAEAFF
TGTGCCAGCAGCCAAGATGAAGACAGGGCCGAAGCTTTCTTT
>TRBD2|.|TRBJ2-1|TRBV18
CASSPPSGGYNEQFF
TGTGCCAGCTCACCCCCTAGCGGGGGCTACAATGAGCAGTTCTTC
>.|.|TRBJ1-1|TRBV5-4
CASSLDVGTLNTEAFF
TGTGCCAGCAGCTTGGACGTAGGGACACTTAACACTGAAGCTTTCTTT
>.|.|TRBJ2-2|TRBV10-2
CASIGGADGELFF
TGCGCCAGCATAGGGGGGGCGGACGGGGAGCTGTTTTTT
>.|.|TRBJ2-3|TRBV30
CAWSLGAGDTQYF
TGTGCCTGGAGTCTGGGGGCCGGAGATACGCAGTATTTT
>TRBD1|once|TRBJ1-2|TRBV2
CASSEEFVNRGKFNYGYTF
TGTGCCAGCAGTGAAGAGTTCGTGAACAGGGGGAAATTTAACTATGGCTACACCTTC
>.|.|TRBJ1-6|TRBV30
CARGTPNSPLHF
TGCGCCAGGGGTACCCCAAATTCACCCCTCCACTTT
>.|.|TRBJ2-7|TRBV29-1
CSGRRTSSDEQYF
TGCAGCGGCAGGCGTACCTCGTCCGACGAGCAGTACTTC
>.|.|TRBJ1-1|TRBV29-1
CSVVANTEAFF
TGCAGCGTTGTAGCGAACACTGAAGCTTTCTTT
>TRBD1|.|TRBJ2-5|TRBV5-1
CASSLGGRTGGETQYF
TGCGCCAGCAGCTTAGGGGGCAGAACAGGGGGAGAGACCCAGTACTTC
>.|.|TRBJ1-3|TRBV7-2
CASSPQTGNTIYF
TGTGCCAGCAGCCCCCAAACTGGAAACACCATATATTTT
>.|.|TRBJ2-5|TRBV6-1
CASRAGSETQYF
TGTGCCAGCAGGGCAGGGTCGGAGACCCAGTACTTC
>TRBD1|.|TRBJ1-6|TRBV27
CASSLRQGSPLHF
TGTGCCAGCAGTTTACGACAGGGTTCACCCCTCCACTTT
>.|.|TRBJ2-3|TRBV9
CASNRDSLDTQYF
TGTGCCAGCAATCGCGACTCACTAGATACGCAGTATTTT
>TRBD1|.|TRBJ1-4|TRBV4-3
CASSQDYLGTGNEKLFF
TGCGCCAGCAGCCAAGATTATTTAGGGACAGGGAATGAAAAACTGTTTTTT
>.|.|TRBJ2-1|TRBV27
CASSLYLGVEQFF
TGTGCCAGCAGTTTATACTTAGGGGTTGAGCAGTTCTTC
>TRBD2|.|TRBJ2-1|TRBV5-6
CASRRLLAGGPGSNEQFF
TGTGCCAGCAGACGCCTTCTAGCGGGAGGGCCGGGTAGTAATGAGCAGTTCTTC